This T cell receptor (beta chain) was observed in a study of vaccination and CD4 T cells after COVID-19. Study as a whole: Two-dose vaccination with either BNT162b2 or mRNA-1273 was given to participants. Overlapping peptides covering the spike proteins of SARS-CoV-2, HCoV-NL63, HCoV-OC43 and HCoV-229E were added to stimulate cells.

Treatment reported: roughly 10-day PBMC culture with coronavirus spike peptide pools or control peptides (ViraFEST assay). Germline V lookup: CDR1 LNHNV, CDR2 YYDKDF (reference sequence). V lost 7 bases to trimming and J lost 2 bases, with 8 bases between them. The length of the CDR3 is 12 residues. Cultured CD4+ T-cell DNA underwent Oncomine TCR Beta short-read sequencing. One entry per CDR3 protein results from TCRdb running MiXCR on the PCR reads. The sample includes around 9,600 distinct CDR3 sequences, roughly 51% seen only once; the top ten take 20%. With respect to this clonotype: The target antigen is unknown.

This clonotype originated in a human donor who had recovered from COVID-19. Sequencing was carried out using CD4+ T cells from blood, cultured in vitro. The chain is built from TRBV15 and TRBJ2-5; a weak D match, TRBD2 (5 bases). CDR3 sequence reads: CATTSLQETQYF. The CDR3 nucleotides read TGTGCCACCACTAGCCTACAAGAGACCCAGTACTTC. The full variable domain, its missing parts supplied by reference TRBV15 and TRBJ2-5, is DAMVIQNPRYQVTQFGKPVTLSCSQTLNHNVMYWYQQKSSQAPKLLFHYYDKDFNNEADTPDNFQSRRPNTSFCFLDIRSPGLGDTAMYLCATTSLQETQYFGPGTRLLVL.